This T cell receptor beta chain was identified during a study of blood T cell repertoires in COVID-19. Study-level background: PBMCs, B-cell-depleted T cells, or T cells were the source of the cDNA or gDNA that made up the material.

This clone was counted only a few times. The CDR3 totals 13 residues. V shed 1 base and J shed 4 bases, with 8 bases lying between them. From germline, CDR1 is GTSNPN and CDR2 SVGIG (reference sequence). Clones were read by immunoSEQ multiplex PCR, and TCRdb kept only the in-frame ones, dropping some. Of hundreds of thousands of clones listed, approximately 81% are singletons. The TCR originated in a woman over 75 with acute or convalescent COVID-19. This sequence joins TRBV30 and TRBJ1-3; D unclear. Specimen: peripheral blood. CDR3 nucleotides: TGTGCCTGGAGTGGAGGCTTAGGAAACACCATATATTTT. It specifies CAWSGGLGNTIYF.